This T cell receptor (beta chain) was sequenced for a study of blood T cells in healthy people across ages. Study-wide results and caveats: In long-lived donors, naive CD4+ cell counts and diversity exceeded those of aged donors. TCR beta diversity tracked closely with naive T cell percentage.

The authors ran a second PCR of 7 to 11 cycles using a sample-barcoded 5' primer and a J-beta primer mix. One entry per CDR3 protein, called by TCRdb with MiXCR from the 5' RACE reads. In the table there are around 800,000 distinct CDR3 sequences, roughly 25% of which are singletons. Donors gave 9 to 10 milliliters of peripheral blood apiece. No fewer than 7 million PBMCs went into each sample. The CDR3 has 17 residues. The trim removed 4 bases at V and 1 base at J, leaving 8 bases unmatched. Germline CDR1 and CDR2: SGHKS and YYEKEE (reference sequence). This clonotype has just a few counts. Antigen: not known. The sample also formed part of further work on T cells of mothers and their children.

The receptor was derived from a boy between 5 and 17 years old in good health. The V and J genes are TRBV5-5 and TRBJ2-2; 9 bases line up with TRBD2. The sample comprised blood. The CDR3 DNA reads TGTGCCAGCAGCCCCCAGCGGGGGGCCAAGAACACCGGGGAGCTGTTTTTT. Its protein is CASSPQRGAKNTGELFF.